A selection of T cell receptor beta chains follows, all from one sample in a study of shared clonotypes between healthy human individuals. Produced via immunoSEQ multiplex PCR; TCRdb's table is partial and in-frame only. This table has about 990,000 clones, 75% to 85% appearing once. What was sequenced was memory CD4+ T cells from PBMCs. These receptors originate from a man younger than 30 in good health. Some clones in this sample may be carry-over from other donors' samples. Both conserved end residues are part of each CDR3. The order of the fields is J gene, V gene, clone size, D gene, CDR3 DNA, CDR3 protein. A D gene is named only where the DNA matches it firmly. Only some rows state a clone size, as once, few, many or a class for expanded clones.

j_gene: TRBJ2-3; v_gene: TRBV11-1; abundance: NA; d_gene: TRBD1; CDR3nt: TGTGCCAGCAGCTTAACGGGACAGCCTGGCAGGGGTACGCAGTATTTT; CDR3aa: CASSLTGQPGRGTQYF
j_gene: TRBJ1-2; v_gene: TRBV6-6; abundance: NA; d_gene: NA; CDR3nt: TGTGCCAGTGATCGCCAGGGGCTCGACTATGGCTACACCTTC; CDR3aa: CASDRQGLDYGYTF
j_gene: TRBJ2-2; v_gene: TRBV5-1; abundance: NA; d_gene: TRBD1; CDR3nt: TGCGCCAGCAGCTTGTTCCGGGACAGGGCGGACGGGGAGCTGCTTTTT; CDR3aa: CASSLFRDRADGELLF
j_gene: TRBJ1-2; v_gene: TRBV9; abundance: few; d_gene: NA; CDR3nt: TGTGCCAGCAGCGGCCTCCACAGCTATGGCTACACCTTC; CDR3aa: CASSGLHSYGYTF
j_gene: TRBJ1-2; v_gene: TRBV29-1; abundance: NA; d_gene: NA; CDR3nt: TGCAGCGTGGTGACATATAACTATGGCTACACCTTC; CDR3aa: CSVVTYNYGYTF
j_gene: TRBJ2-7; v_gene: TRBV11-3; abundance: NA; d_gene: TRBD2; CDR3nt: TGTGCCAGCAGCTCAGGACTAGCGGGGAGTAGTGAGCAGTACTTC; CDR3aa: CASSSGLAGSSEQYF
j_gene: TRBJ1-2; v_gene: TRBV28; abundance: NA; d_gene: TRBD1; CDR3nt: TGTGCCAGCAGAAGGACAGGGGGCCCCCCCTCCAACTATGGCTACACCTTC; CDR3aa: CASRRTGGPPSNYGYTF
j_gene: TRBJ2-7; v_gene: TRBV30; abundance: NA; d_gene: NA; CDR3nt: TGTGCCTGGAGAGACAGCCCATTCTCCTACGAGCAGTACTTC; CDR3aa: CAWRDSPFSYEQYF
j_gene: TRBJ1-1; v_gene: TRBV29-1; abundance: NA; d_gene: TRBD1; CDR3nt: TGCAGCGGACAGGGAATTGCGCGTCAAGCTTTCTTT; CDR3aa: CSGQGIARQAFF
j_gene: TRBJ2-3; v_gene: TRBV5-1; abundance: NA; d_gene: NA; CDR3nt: TGCGCCAGCAGGTCTGGTGTTGGGGATACGCAGTATTTT; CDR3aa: CASRSGVGDTQYF